This T cell receptor (beta chain) came from a study of T cell repertoires in cytomegalovirus infection. TCRdb analysed the reads with MiXCR anew, one entry per CDR3 protein. The data show about 490,000 distinct CDR3 sequences, about a quarter seen once. Trimming cost V 2 bases and J 8 bases, with 12 bases left between them. The CDR3 has 14 residues. Germline loops: CDR1 KGHDR, CDR2 SFDVKD. The V gene is TRBV24-1, the J gene TRBJ2-1, with no clear D. The sequenced sample consisted of PBMCs. This sequence was found in a human donor in good health (CMV status not recorded). Some clones in this sample may be carry-over from other donors' samples. This CDR3 is CATSDSDRNYEQFF. For the CDR3, the DNA is TGTGCCACCAGTGATTCCGACCGAAATTATGAGCAGTTCTTC.